The sequence of this TCR beta chain was determined in a study of T cell responses to AZD1222 COVID-19 vaccine. Points from the study as a whole: Donors skewed white British and female; clonal diversity was possibly underestimated.

In regard to this clone: Its antigen is not known.

Sequencing was performed with immunoSEQ multiplex PCR; in TCRdb, only in-frame clones are kept and a portion is missing. Counted here are about 130,000 clones, about 88% occurring once; the ten biggest clones make up around a tenth. Germline V CDR1 and CDR2: LGHNA, YNFKEQ. This CDR3 contains 13 residues. Deletions cut 0 bases from V and 7 bases from J, with 9 bases between. This clonotype was obtained from an adult who received the AZD1222 COVID-19 vaccine. The sample in question was peripheral blood, obtained 28 days after the second AZD1222 dose. The gene calls are TRBV4-2 and TRBJ2-5; D is ambiguous. The CDR3 DNA reads as TGTGCCAGCAGCCAAGAGCCATCCTGGACCCAGTACTTC. Protein: CASSQEPSWTQYF.